Listed here are 9 T cell receptor beta chains from one sample, sequenced in a study of graft-versus-host responses after intestinal transplantation (dated by TCRdb to the early 2020s). Their antigen targets remain unknown. The sample's time point label, decoded: cells obtained before transplantation from donor or recipient. The library was made by the immunoSEQ multiplex PCR assay. TCRdb limited this immuneACCESS table to in-frame rearrangements with V and J called. A share of clones is missing; checked studies link under half to unresolved V genes, and the rest is unexplained. This sample gives around 130,000 clones in total; about 92% of them show up just once. The ten largest clones add up to approximately 0.17% of the sample. Sequenced here: unstimulated CD4+ T cells sorted from spleen or lymph node cells, sampled before intestinal transplant. Every receptor here comes from a human donor who received an intestinal transplant.

This clone was seen only once. This chain uses TRBV4-1 with TRBJ2-7; D uncertain. Germline-derived CDR1 and CDR2 are MGHRA and YSYEKL. V was cut by 1 base and J by 0 bases, with 13 bases left in between. The CDR3 contains 16 residues. The CDR3 spells CASSQVPGLVSYEQYF. The CDR3 DNA sequence: TGCGCCAGCAGCCAAGTGCCAGGCCTAGTCTCCTACGAGCAGTACTTC.

The CDR3 sequence is CASSMADSGQETQYF. In nucleotides, the CDR3 is TGTGCCAGTAGTATGGCGGACAGCGGACAAGAGACCCAGTACTTC. V usage is TRBV19 and J usage is TRBJ2-5; a possible D gene is TRBD1 (6 bases). Per the germline V gene, CDR1 is LNHDA and CDR2 is SQIVND (reference sequence). The CDR3 extends over 15 amino acids. The germline V and J ends were trimmed by 3 bases and 2 bases, with 13 bases remaining between them.

The V and J genes are TRBV6-5 and TRBJ1-2; perhaps TRBD1 as D (5 bases). With 6 bases removed from V and 4 bases from J, the gap between germline ends came to 12 bases. The CDR3 sequence is 13 residues long. Germline CDR1 reads MNHEY; CDR2 reads SVGAGI. CDR3 sequence (DNA): TGTGCCAGCAGGGGAACAGGACGCTATGGCTACACCTTC. This codes for CASRGTGRYGYTF.

V and J are TRBV6-5 and TRBJ2-1; possibly TRBD2 for D (6 bases). The CDR3 is 13 residues long. Per germline, CDR1 MNHEY and CDR2 SVGAGI. V gave up 6 bases and J gave up 4 bases, with 10 bases separating them. In DNA form, the CDR3 reads TGTGCCAGCAGGCCGGCGGGGTACAATGAGCAGTTCTTC. The encoded protein is CASRPAGYNEQFF.

J is TRBJ1-4 and V is TRBV4-1; 8 bases align to TRBD1. Germline loops: CDR1 MGHRA, CDR2 YSYEKL. With V trimmed by 4 bases and J by 7 bases, 14 bases remained unmatched. The CDR3 covers 17 residues. The CDR3 bases are TGCGCCAGCAGCCCTCCACCCCGGACAGGGTCGGGTGAAAAACTGTTTTTT. Translation gives CASSPPPRTGSGEKLFF.

This chain connects TRBV18 to TRBJ1-4; 7 bases map to TRBD1. The germline V gene has CDR1 KGHSH and CDR2 LQKENI. The CDR3 is 18 amino acids. Germline trimming cut 2 bases from V and 0 bases from J; bases unmatched to any gene: 9. CDR3 protein: CASSPEGQLRATNEKLFF. DNA for the CDR3: TGTGCCAGCTCACCAGAGGGACAGCTTCGAGCAACTAATGAAAAACTGTTTTTT.

CDR3 loop: CASSLGGQGDGYTF. DNA of the CDR3: TGTGCCAGCAGCTTAGGGGGACAGGGCGATGGCTACACCTTC. The chain has TRBV7-6 and TRBJ1-2, with 9 bases lining up with TRBD1. The CDR3 spans 14 residues. Germline lookup yields CDR1 SGHVS and CDR2 FNYEAQ. V trimming: 1 base; J trimming: 6 bases; junction bases outside the gene matches: 3.

V usage is TRBV27 and J usage is TRBJ2-1; TRBD1 matches at 11 bases. V shed 8 bases, J shed 5 bases, and the junction held 5 bases outside the gene matches. The CDR3 spans 14 residues. Germline V lookup: CDR1 MNHEY, CDR2 SMNVEV (reference sequence). The CDR3: CASARTGGHNEQFF. The CDR3 bases are TGTGCCAGCGCCCGGACAGGGGGCCACAATGAGCAGTTCTTC.

The chain employs TRBV21-1 and TRBJ2-3; the D call in the table, TRBD1, was not verified against the DNA. TRBV21-1 represents a pseudogene. The CDR3 spans 15 residues. CDR3 DNA sequence: TGTGCCAGCAGCACCAGGACAGGGGAGAGTCTCACGCAGTATTTT. As protein: CASSTRTGESLTQYF.